The clone carrying this TCR beta chain was detected once. Its antigen is not identified. The data originate from a study of shared clonotypes between healthy human individuals. Study-wide context: For every donor, three CD4 naive, three CD4 memory, two CD8 naive and one CD8 memory plates were used.

CD45RO-negative CD8 cells positively selected for CCR7 made up the naive population, which excluded terminally differentiated effector memory CD45RA+ cells. Per the original data handling: Junction-only sequences produced by ImmunoSEQ had no quality scores, so filtering differed. Sequencing used immunoSEQ multiplex PCR; TCRdb keeps in-frame clones, though not all of them. V and J calls and clone size are those listed in that table; D and trimming were worked out from the DNA. The table shows roughly 2 million clones, with about 95% occurring only once. CDR1 and CDR2 (germline): SEHNR, FQNEAQ (reference sequence). This CDR3 region has 17 residues. V lost 5 bases and J 5 bases, leaving 24 bases between the germline ends. Overall study results and limits: Inspection by rarefaction showed sorted-subset sequencing to be incomplete despite large depth. As a rule, naive subsets had a larger estimated richness than memory subsets.

This clonotype originated in a man younger than 35 in good health. The specimen was naive CD8+ T cells sorted from blood. The rearrangement joins TRBV7-9 to TRBJ1-1, with no clear D. The CDR3: CASSPLLMRNMRTEAFF. The DNA for the CDR3 is TGTGCCAGCAGCCCTCTGTTGATGCGGAATATGAGGACTGAAGCTTTCTTT.